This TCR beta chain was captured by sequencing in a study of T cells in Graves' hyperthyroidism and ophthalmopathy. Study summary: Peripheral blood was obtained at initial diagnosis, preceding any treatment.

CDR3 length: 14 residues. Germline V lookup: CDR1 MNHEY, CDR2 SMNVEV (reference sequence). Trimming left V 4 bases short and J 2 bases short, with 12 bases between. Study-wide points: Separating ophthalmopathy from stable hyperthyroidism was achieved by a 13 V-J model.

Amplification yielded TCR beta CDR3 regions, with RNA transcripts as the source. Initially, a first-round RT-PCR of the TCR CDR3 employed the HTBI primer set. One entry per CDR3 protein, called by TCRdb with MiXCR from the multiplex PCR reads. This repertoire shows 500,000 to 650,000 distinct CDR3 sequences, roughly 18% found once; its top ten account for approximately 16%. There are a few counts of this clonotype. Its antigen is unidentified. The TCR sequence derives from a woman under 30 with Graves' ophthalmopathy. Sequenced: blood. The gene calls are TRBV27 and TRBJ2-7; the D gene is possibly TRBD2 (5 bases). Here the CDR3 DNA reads TGTGCCAGCAGTTCATTGGGAGAGACCTACGAGCAGTACTTC. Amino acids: CASSSLGETYEQYF.